This TCR beta chain is from a study of control samples from healthy donors and cancer patients (TCRdb year 2020). Library generation was performed with the immunoSEQ multiplex PCR assay. TCRdb took over this immuneACCESS table, retaining in-frame rearrangements with V and J assigned. Such tables are incomplete; in checked studies, under half of the missing clones stem from an unresolved V gene, and the remainder is unexplained. The sample includes more than 100,000 clones, with 85% to 90% observed a single time. The ten largest clones capture 15% to 20% of the sample. Concerning this clone itself: Its antigen is currently not known. The record has no base qualities; no much larger clone is one base away.

The CDR3 covers 14 residues, taking in both the cysteine and the phenylalanine. Only CDR3 DNA remains: 42 bases, in frame from the first base. Germline trimming: 0 bases from V, 3 bases from J; junction bases outside gene matches: 1. CDR1 and CDR2, looked up from the germline V gene, are SGHRS and YFSETQ. This clonotype was sampled from a man aged 55 to 70 with lung cancer. Source material: PBMCs. The chain joins TRBV5-1 to TRBJ1-1; TRBD1 matches 8 bases in the middle. CDR3 loop: CASSLGQGYTEAFF. The DNA sequence is given as TGCGCCAGCAGCTTGGGACAGGGGTACACTGAAGCTTTCTTT.